What follows are 23 T cell receptor beta chains derived from one specimen sequenced in a study of blood T cell repertoires in COVID-19. Profiled with immunoSEQ multiplex PCR; TCRdb holds only in-frame clones, not every one. Of roughly 30,000 clones detected, over 75% appear once; the ten largest clones hold 7% to 9%. The sequenced sample consisted of peripheral blood. These receptors were taken from a man between 60 and 75 years old with COVID-19, enrolled during active disease.

The rearrangement links TRBV7-9 to TRBJ1-1; D not resolved. The germline V gene encodes CDR1 SEHNR and CDR2 FQNEAQ (reference sequence). The CDR3 contains 14 residues. V was shortened by 3 bases and J by 1 base, with 9 bases between the two germline ends. CDR3 nucleotide sequence: TGTGCCAGCAGCTTGGAGACTGCGAACACTGAAGCTTTCTTT. Its translation is CASSLETANTEAFF.

This chain connects TRBV28 to TRBJ1-5, with 7 bases identical to TRBD1. CDR1 and CDR2 from the germline V gene are MDHEN and SYDVKM. The CDR3 sequence is 15 residues long. V lost 1 base, J lost 7 bases, and 7 bases stayed unmatched. CDR3 nucleotide sequence: TGTGCCAGCAGTTTATTGACAGGGAACCGACAGCCCCAGCATTTT. Translation gives CASSLLTGNRQPQHF.

The chain uses TRBV3-1 (or the pseudogene TRBV3-2) and TRBJ2-3, with 7 bases matching TRBD2. Germline V gene data show CDR1 as LGHDT and CDR2 as YNNKEL (reference sequence). V shed 0 bases and J 2 bases; nucleotides not matched to a gene: 8. This CDR3 spans 17 amino acids. The CDR3 loop reads CASSQDRASGDTDTQYF. The CDR3 DNA reads TGTGCCAGCAGCCAAGATAGGGCTAGCGGAGACACAGATACGCAGTATTTT.

V gene TRBV28 combines with J gene TRBJ1-2; tentatively, D is TRBD1 (6 bases). The CDR3 has 13 amino acids. Germline CDR1 reads MDHEN; CDR2 reads SYDVKM. The V gene lost 2 bases and the J gene lost 3 bases, with 7 bases spanning the gap. CDR3 in DNA: TGTGCCAGCAGTTTAGACAGGCACTATGGCTACACCTTC. This encodes CASSLDRHYGYTF.

The chain employs TRBV18 and TRBJ1-2, with 7 bases identical to TRBD1. Germline V gene sequence: CDR1 KGHSH, CDR2 LQKENI. Trimming at V came to 3 bases and at J to 6 bases, leaving 13 bases not matched to a gene. The CDR3 has 16 amino acids. The CDR3 reads CASSPPSRGAFNGYTF. The CDR3 DNA follows: TGTGCCAGCTCACCCCCGTCCAGGGGGGCGTTTAATGGCTACACCTTC.

The gene calls are TRBV10-2 and TRBJ2-4; possibly TRBD2 for D (6 bases). CDR1 and CDR2 from the germline V gene are WSHSY and SAAADI. The ends were cut back, 3 bases at V and 7 bases at J, with 13 bases in the middle. This CDR3 comprises 14 residues. The CDR3 sequence: CASSDGGPWNIQYF. The CDR3, as DNA: TGCGCCAGCAGTGATGGAGGGCCCTGGAACATTCAGTACTTC.

The chain recombines TRBV7-8 with TRBJ2-7; 7 nucleotides align to TRBD2. CDR3 length: 14 amino acids. From germline, CDR1 is SGHVS and CDR2 FQNEAQ. V lost 2 bases and J lost 6; bases outside the gene matches: 7. The CDR3 bases are TGTGCCAGCAGCTTAACGGCTAGCGGAACCGAGCAGTACTTC. Translation gives CASSLTASGTEQYF. The full variable domain, with the rest looked up from reference TRBV7-8 and TRBJ2-7, is GAGVSQSPRYKVAKRGQDVALRCDPISGHVSLFWYQQALGQGPEFLTYFQNEAQLDKSGLPSDRFFAERPEGSVSTLKIQRTQQEDSAVYLCASSLTASGTEQYFGPGTRLTVT.

The chain has TRBV18 and TRBJ2-7, with D maybe TRBD1 (6 bases). The CDR3 covers 13 residues. V was trimmed by 6 bases and J by 3 bases, leaving 12 bases between them. Germline V gene lookup returns CDR1 KGHSH and CDR2 LQKENI. The CDR3 DNA reads TGTGCCAGCTCGGCCGGCAGGGGCTACGAGCAGTACTTC. This gives the protein CASSAGRGYEQYF.

This clone was counted once. This rearrangement joins TRBV6-1 to TRBJ1-1, with TRBD1 matching over 10 bases. Germline lookup yields CDR1 MNHNS and CDR2 SASEGT. This CDR3 spans 15 amino acids. The V and J ends lost 3 bases and 5 bases, in that order; junction bases with no gene match: 6. CDR3 nucleotides: TGTGCCAGCAGTGACCCGGGACAGGGGAGGACTGAAGCTTTCTTT. Translated: CASSDPGQGRTEAFF.

The chain uses TRBV19 and TRBJ1-1; 8 bases line up with TRBD1. CDR1 LNHDA and CDR2 SQIVND come from the germline V gene (reference sequence). V shed 7 bases, J shed 3 bases, and the junction held 7 bases outside the gene matches. CDR3 length: 14 amino acids. CDR3 sequence (DNA): TGTGCCAGTAAGACGACAGGGGAAGACACTGAAGCTTTCTTT. It specifies CASKTTGEDTEAFF. Supplemented by reference TRBV19 and TRBJ1-1, the full variable domain reads DGGITQSPKYLFRKEGQNVTLSCEQNLNHDAMYWYRQDPGQGLRLIYYSQIVNDFQKGDIAEGYSVSREKKESFPLTVTSAQKNPTAFYLCASKTTGEDTEAFFGQGTRLTVV.

The chain carries TRBV28 and TRBJ1-1; TRBD1 might be the D (6 bases). CDR3 length: 14 residues. CDR1 MDHEN and CDR2 SYDVKM come from the germline V gene. V was pared by 10 bases and J by 4 bases, with 19 bases between. This CDR3 reads CATLHSTGLTEAFF. The CDR3 DNA sequence: TGTGCCACTCTCCACTCAACAGGGCTCACTGAAGCTTTCTTT.

The rearrangement links TRBV27 to TRBJ1-4; TRBD1 matches at 9 bases. The V segment lost 5 bases and the J segment 7 bases; nucleotides outside the gene matches: 5. The CDR3 is 14 residues long. The germline V gene encodes CDR1 MNHEY and CDR2 SMNVEV (reference sequence). CDR3 coding DNA: TGTGCCAGCAGTCAACAGGGGGCGAGTGAAAAACTGTTTTTT. This translates into CASSQQGASEKLFF.

The chain recombines TRBV6-5 with TRBJ2-7; possible D gene TRBD2, 6 bases. CDR1 and CDR2 (germline): MNHEY, SVGAGI. There are 14 residues in the CDR3. V shed 10 bases and J shed 0 bases, with 16 bases lying between them. The CDR3 bases are TGTGCCAAGAACCCGGGACTGTACTCCTACGAGCAGTACTTC. Translated: CAKNPGLYSYEQYF.

Within the sample, this clone is medium-sized. This sequence joins TRBV3-1 (or the pseudogene TRBV3-2) and TRBJ1-1; D may be TRBD1 (5 bases). Looked up from germline, CDR1 is LGHDT and CDR2 is YNNKEL (reference sequence). Trimming took off 1 base at V and 10 bases at J, with 13 bases between the two ends. This CDR3 is built from 13 residues. The DNA of the CDR3 is TGTGCCAGCAGCCAAGGCGGACCCGGGGGAGCTTTCTTT. Translation: CASSQGGPGGAFF.

The V call is TRBV5-1, the J call TRBJ2-1, with 7 bases aligning to TRBD2. This CDR3 spans 16 amino acids. V lost 0 bases, J lost 4 bases, and 7 bases stayed unmatched. CDR1 and CDR2 from the germline V gene are SGHRS and YFSETQ. CDR3 in amino acids: CASSLAAASGYNEQFF. CDR3 in DNA: TGCGCCAGCAGCTTGGCCGCGGCTAGCGGATACAATGAGCAGTTCTTC.

V is TRBV18 and J is TRBJ2-3, with 9 bases that match TRBD1. The CDR3 totals 15 residues. V shed 3 bases, J shed 6 bases, and the junction held 7 bases outside the gene matches. CDR1 is KGHSH, CDR2 LQKENI, per germline. CDR3 sequence reads: CASSPRDRVMDTQYF. DNA of the CDR3: TGTGCCAGCTCACCCCGGGACAGGGTAATGGATACGCAGTATTTT.

The chain employs TRBV7-3 and TRBJ1-5; D not certain. V gave up 5 bases and J gave up 0 bases, with 8 bases separating them. Germline CDR1 is SGHTA and CDR2 is FQGTGA. This CDR3 spans 14 amino acids. The CDR3 is CASSHYYSNQPQHF. The CDR3 DNA sequence: TGTGCCAGCAGCCACTATTATAGCAATCAGCCCCAGCATTTT.

This clone came up once. The chain combines TRBV30 with TRBJ1-1; no definite D call. The CDR3 has 13 amino acids. Germline V gives CDR1 GTSNPN, CDR2 SVGIG (reference sequence). Trimming pared 2 bases from V and 3 bases from J, leaving 10 bases between. The CDR3 is CAWSLTGDTEAFF. The CDR3 nucleotides read TGTGCCTGGAGTCTAACCGGGGACACTGAAGCTTTCTTT.

This chain joins TRBV30 and TRBJ1-6; the D gene is possibly TRBD1 (6 bases). The CDR3 loop spans 15 amino acids. Germline CDR1 is GTSNPN and CDR2 is SVGIG (reference sequence). Trimming stripped 4 bases from V and 7 bases from J, with 17 bases between. DNA of the CDR3: TGTGCCTGGACCTTAGCGGGGGGGCGAAATTCACCCCTCCACTTT. Its protein is CAWTLAGGRNSPLHF.

V gene TRBV9 combines with J gene TRBJ1-4; the D is unclear. The germline gives CDR1 SGDLS, CDR2 YYNGEE. The CDR3 contains 15 residues. V dropped 0 bases and J dropped 8 bases, with 14 bases sitting between them. The CDR3 sequence: CASSVGGNVREKLFF. The CDR3 DNA reads TGTGCCAGCAGCGTAGGAGGAAACGTCCGAGAAAAACTGTTTTTT.

The J gene is TRBJ1-3, the V gene TRBV6-5, with 7 nucleotides matching TRBD1. The CDR3 spans 14 residues. With V trimmed by 7 bases and J by 4 bases, 7 bases remained unmatched. Germline assignment: CDR1 MNHEY and CDR2 SVGAGI. The CDR3 spells CASKEGAAGNTIYF. The CDR3, as DNA: TGTGCCAGCAAGGAGGGGGCGGCAGGAAACACCATATATTTT.

This rearrangement joins TRBV19 to TRBJ2-2, with TRBD1 identical over 8 bases. Germline V gene data show CDR1 as LNHDA and CDR2 as SQIVND (reference sequence). There are 17 residues in the CDR3. V gave up 4 bases and J gave up 5 bases; unmatched junction bases: 12. This CDR3 reads CASSRGTGTGGTGELFF. DNA of the CDR3: TGTGCCAGTAGTAGAGGGACAGGAACAGGGGGGACCGGGGAGCTGTTTTTT.

The V gene is TRBV9, the J gene TRBJ2-5; 11 nucleotides match TRBD2. CDR1 SGDLS and CDR2 YYNGEE come from the germline V gene. J was trimmed by 4 bases and V by 3 bases; bases with no gene match: 8. This CDR3 has 16 residues. CDR3 region: CASSGGRLAGLETQYF. CDR3 nucleotide sequence: TGTGCCAGCAGCGGAGGGCGACTAGCGGGACTAGAGACCCAGTACTTC.